The clone carrying this T cell receptor (beta chain) has a count of ten or more. The antigen remains undetermined. The library put unique molecular identifiers onto individual cDNA molecules. One entry per CDR3 protein, called by TCRdb with MiXCR from the RACE reads. The profile shows approximately 30,000 distinct CDR3 sequences, over 4.5% of them singletons. This entry is derived from a study of human T cells and chemical hapten exposure. V was pared by 6 bases and J by 0 bases, with 6 bases between. The CDR3 totals 13 residues. Germline-derived CDR1 and CDR2 are SNHLY and FYNNEI. Time point noted: patch test 3, about 24 weeks after DPC sensitization. Treatment described: therapeutic diphenylcyclopropenone sensitization with weekly scalp DPC. Study results and caveats: It should be noted that donors had alopecia, so their immune response may differ from healthy people's. Correlating positively with patch test score were the PT1 expanded TCR counts. TCRs whose frequency exceeded 1 in 1000 remained the same following DPC sensitization.

The sequenced sample was whole blood, obtained in connection with sensitization to the hapten diphenylcyclopropenone (DPC). The gene calls are TRBV2 and TRBJ2-1; no reliable D call. The receptor was derived from a young man with alopecia areata. Some clones in this sample may be carry-over from other donors' samples. The CDR3 region has the DNA TGTGCCAGCAGCGGCCCCTCCTACAATGAGCAGTTCTTC. The encoded protein is CASSGPSYNEQFF.